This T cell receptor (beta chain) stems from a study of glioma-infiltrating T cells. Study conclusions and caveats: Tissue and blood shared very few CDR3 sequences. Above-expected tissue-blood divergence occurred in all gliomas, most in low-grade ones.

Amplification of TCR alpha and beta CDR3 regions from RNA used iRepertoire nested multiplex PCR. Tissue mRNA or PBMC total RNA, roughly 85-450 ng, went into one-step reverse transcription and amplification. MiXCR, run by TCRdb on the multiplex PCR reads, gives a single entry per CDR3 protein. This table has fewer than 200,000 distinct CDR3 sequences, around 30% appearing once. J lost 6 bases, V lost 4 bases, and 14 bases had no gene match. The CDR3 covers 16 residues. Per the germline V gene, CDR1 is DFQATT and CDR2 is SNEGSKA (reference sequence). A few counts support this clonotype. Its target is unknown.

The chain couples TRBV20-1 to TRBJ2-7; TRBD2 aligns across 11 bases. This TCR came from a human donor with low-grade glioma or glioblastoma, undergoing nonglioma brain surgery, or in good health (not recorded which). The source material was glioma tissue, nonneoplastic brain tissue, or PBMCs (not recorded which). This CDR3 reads CSATPPLAGGWGEQYF. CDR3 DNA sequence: TGCAGTGCTACACCACCCCTAGCGGGAGGCTGGGGCGAGCAGTACTTC.